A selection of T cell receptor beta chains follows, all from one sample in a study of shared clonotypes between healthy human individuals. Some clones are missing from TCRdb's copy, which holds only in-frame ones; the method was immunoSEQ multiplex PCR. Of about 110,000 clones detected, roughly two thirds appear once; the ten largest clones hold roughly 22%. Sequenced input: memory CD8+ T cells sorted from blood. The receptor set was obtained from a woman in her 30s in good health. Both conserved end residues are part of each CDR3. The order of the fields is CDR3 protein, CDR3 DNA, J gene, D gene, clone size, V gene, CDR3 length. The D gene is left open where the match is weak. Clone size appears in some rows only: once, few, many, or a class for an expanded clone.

CDR3aa: CASSEADPNEQFF
CDR3nt: TGTGCCAGCAGTGAAGCAGACCCGAATGAGCAGTTCTTC
j_gene: TRBJ2-1
d_gene: NA
abundance: many
v_gene: TRBV6-1
len: 13

CDR3aa: CASSTQGEAANYGYTF
CDR3nt: TGTGCCAGCTCTACTCAGGGGGAGGCAGCTAACTATGGCTACACCTTC
j_gene: TRBJ1-2
d_gene: TRBD1
abundance: few
v_gene: TRBV18
len: 16

CDR3aa: CAVKGAGTYEQYF
CDR3nt: TGTGCCGTCAAGGGAGCAGGAACCTACGAGCAGTACTTC
j_gene: TRBJ2-7
d_gene: NA
abundance: few
v_gene: TRBV2
len: 13

CDR3aa: CASSYSGLSQPQHF
CDR3nt: TGTGCCAGCAGTTACTCCGGCTTGTCTCAGCCCCAGCATTTT
j_gene: TRBJ1-5
d_gene: NA
abundance: NA
v_gene: TRBV6-5
len: 14

CDR3aa: CASSHSRMTERNTEAFF
CDR3nt: TGTGCCAGCAGCCACTCAAGAATGACAGAACGGAACACTGAAGCTTTCTTT
j_gene: TRBJ1-1
d_gene: NA
abundance: few
v_gene: TRBV5-6
len: 17

CDR3aa: CASSLSRAYNEQFF
CDR3nt: TGTGCCAGCAGCTTATCCAGGGCCTACAATGAGCAGTTCTTC
j_gene: TRBJ2-1
d_gene: NA
abundance: NA
v_gene: TRBV7-9
len: 14

CDR3aa: CASSGQGASSTF
CDR3nt: TGTGCCAGCAGTGGACAGGGGGCTTCTAGCACCTTC
j_gene: TRBJ1-2
d_gene: TRBD1
abundance: NA
v_gene: TRBV2
len: 12

CDR3aa: CASTSMTGELFF
CDR3nt: TGTGCCAGCACCTCTATGACCGGGGAGCTGTTTTTT
j_gene: TRBJ2-2
d_gene: NA
abundance: NA
v_gene: TRBV7-9
len: 12

CDR3aa: CSVVTGRPYGYTF
CDR3nt: TGCAGCGTTGTCACAGGACGCCCCTATGGCTACACCTTC
j_gene: TRBJ1-2
d_gene: NA
abundance: NA
v_gene: TRBV29-1
len: 13

CDR3aa: CASSLMGQGIDEQFF
CDR3nt: TGTGCCAGCTCCCTTATGGGACAGGGGATTGATGAGCAGTTCTTC
j_gene: TRBJ2-1
d_gene: TRBD1
abundance: NA
v_gene: TRBV5-8
len: 15

CDR3aa: CASSSPGGSGGLGEQYF
CDR3nt: TGTGCCAGCAGTTCCCCTGGTGGTAGCGGGGGCTTGGGGGAGCAGTACTTC
j_gene: TRBJ2-7
d_gene: TRBD2
abundance: once
v_gene: TRBV28
len: 17

CDR3aa: CASSFGISKSYEQYF
CDR3nt: TGTGCCAGCAGTTTCGGGATCTCGAAATCCTACGAGCAGTACTTC
j_gene: TRBJ2-7
d_gene: NA
abundance: NA
v_gene: TRBV28
len: 15

CDR3aa: CASSPIYGETYEQYF
CDR3nt: TGCGCCAGCAGCCCAATATATGGGGAAACCTACGAGCAGTACTTC
j_gene: TRBJ2-7
d_gene: NA
abundance: once
v_gene: TRBV4-3
len: 15

CDR3aa: CASSPGGVSTYEQYF
CDR3nt: TGTGCCAGCAGCCCCGGGGGAGTCTCCACCTACGAGCAGTACTTC
j_gene: TRBJ2-7
d_gene: NA
abundance: NA
v_gene: TRBV9
len: 15

CDR3aa: CASSDQREDEQYF
CDR3nt: TGTGCCAGCAGTGATCAGCGGGAGGACGAGCAGTACTTC
j_gene: TRBJ2-7
d_gene: TRBD2
abundance: NA
v_gene: TRBV25-1
len: 13

CDR3aa: CSVVDGAAEAFF
CDR3nt: TGCAGCGTCGTCGACGGTGCCGCCGAAGCTTTCTTT
j_gene: TRBJ1-1
d_gene: NA
abundance: NA
v_gene: TRBV29-1
len: 12

CDR3aa: CASSEGTANYEQYF
CDR3nt: TGTGCCAGCAGTGAAGGGACGGCAAACTACGAGCAGTACTTC
j_gene: TRBJ2-7
d_gene: NA
abundance: NA
v_gene: TRBV2
len: 14

CDR3aa: CASSEDGGGSTEAFF
CDR3nt: TGTGCCAGCAGTGAGGACGGGGGCGGGAGTACTGAAGCTTTCTTT
j_gene: TRBJ1-1
d_gene: NA
abundance: NA
v_gene: TRBV6-1
len: 15

CDR3aa: CASSYRRSSYEQYF
CDR3nt: TGTGCCAGCAGTTACCGGCGTAGCTCCTACGAGCAGTACTTC
j_gene: TRBJ2-7
d_gene: NA
abundance: NA
v_gene: TRBV27
len: 14

CDR3aa: CASSSTRTSGRAEGYEQYF
CDR3nt: TGTGCCAGCAGCTCTACGCGGACTAGCGGGAGGGCCGAGGGTTACGAGCAGTACTTC
j_gene: TRBJ2-7
d_gene: TRBD2
abundance: NA
v_gene: TRBV7-2
len: 19

CDR3aa: CASSEEGAPIQPQHF
CDR3nt: TGTGCCAGCAGTGAAGAAGGGGCCCCAATTCAGCCCCAGCATTTT
j_gene: TRBJ1-5
d_gene: NA
abundance: NA
v_gene: TRBV2
len: 15

CDR3aa: CATSRGPATGANVLTF
CDR3nt: TGTGCCACCAGCAGAGGACCCGCAACGGGGGCCAACGTCCTGACTTTC
j_gene: TRBJ2-6
d_gene: NA
abundance: NA
v_gene: TRBV15
len: 16

CDR3aa: CASSESLTEQFF
CDR3nt: TGCGCCAGCAGTGAGTCTCTAACCGAGCAGTTCTTC
j_gene: TRBJ2-1
d_gene: NA
abundance: NA
v_gene: TRBV10-2
len: 12

CDR3aa: CAWSPAANTIYF
CDR3nt: TGTGCCTGGAGCCCTGCCGCAAACACCATATATTTT
j_gene: TRBJ1-3
d_gene: NA
abundance: NA
v_gene: TRBV30
len: 12

CDR3aa: CASSVGGTGVDEQFF
CDR3nt: TGTGCCAGCAGCGTAGGTGGGACAGGGGTCGATGAGCAGTTCTTC
j_gene: TRBJ2-1
d_gene: TRBD1
abundance: NA
v_gene: TRBV9
len: 15

CDR3aa: CASSEGFRVTYNEQFF
CDR3nt: TGTGCCAGCAGTGAGGGCTTCCGGGTCACCTACAATGAGCAGTTCTTC
j_gene: TRBJ2-1
d_gene: NA
abundance: NA
v_gene: TRBV25-1
len: 16

CDR3aa: CASSLSRRAEAFF
CDR3nt: TGTGCCAGCAGTTTAAGCCGCCGAGCTGAAGCTTTCTTT
j_gene: TRBJ1-1
d_gene: NA
abundance: NA
v_gene: TRBV28
len: 13

CDR3aa: CASSLEWTEEETQYF
CDR3nt: TGTGCCAGCAGCTTAGAGTGGACAGAAGAAGAGACCCAGTACTTC
j_gene: TRBJ2-5
d_gene: NA
abundance: NA
v_gene: TRBV7-9
len: 15

CDR3aa: CASEAGTRTEAFF
CDR3nt: TGTGCCAGCGAAGCAGGGACGAGGACTGAAGCTTTCTTT
j_gene: TRBJ1-1
d_gene: NA
abundance: NA
v_gene: TRBV19
len: 13

CDR3aa: CASSQPDRGDQPQHF
CDR3nt: TGCGCCAGCAGCCAACCAGACAGGGGGGACCAGCCCCAGCATTTT
j_gene: TRBJ1-5
d_gene: TRBD1
abundance: NA
v_gene: TRBV4-1
len: 15

CDR3aa: CASSEETGAGQPQHF
CDR3nt: TGTGCCAGCAGTGAAGAGACAGGGGCCGGTCAGCCCCAGCATTTT
j_gene: TRBJ1-5
d_gene: TRBD1
abundance: NA
v_gene: TRBV2
len: 15

CDR3aa: CASSLAGGQGADTQYF
CDR3nt: TGCGCCAGCAGCTTGGCCGGGGGACAGGGTGCAGATACGCAGTATTTT
j_gene: TRBJ2-3
d_gene: TRBD1
abundance: few
v_gene: TRBV5-1
len: 16

CDR3aa: CASTNGGTGDYYGYTF
CDR3nt: TGTGCCAGCACTAACGGGGGGACAGGGGATTACTATGGCTACACCTTC
j_gene: TRBJ1-2
d_gene: TRBD1
abundance: NA
v_gene: TRBV28
len: 16

CDR3aa: CASSHGSGSPETQYF
CDR3nt: TGCGCCAGCAGCCACGGTAGCGGGAGTCCGGAGACCCAGTACTTC
j_gene: TRBJ2-5
d_gene: TRBD2
abundance: NA
v_gene: TRBV4-1
len: 15

CDR3aa: CASSVRAGNTGELFF
CDR3nt: TGTGCCAGCAGTGTGAGGGCGGGAAACACCGGGGAGCTGTTTTTT
j_gene: TRBJ2-2
d_gene: NA
abundance: NA
v_gene: TRBV2
len: 15

CDR3aa: CASSIPHSGEGDTQYF
CDR3nt: TGTGCCAGTAGTATCCCGCATAGCGGGGAAGGGGATACGCAGTATTTT
j_gene: TRBJ2-3
d_gene: TRBD2
abundance: NA
v_gene: TRBV19
len: 16

CDR3aa: CASSVDSGGISSYEQYF
CDR3nt: TGTGCCAGCAGCGTAGACTCGGGCGGGATAAGCTCCTACGAGCAGTACTTC
j_gene: TRBJ2-7
d_gene: NA
abundance: NA
v_gene: TRBV9
len: 17

CDR3aa: CASSHIGQGVGGYTF
CDR3nt: TGTGCCAGCAGCCACATTGGACAGGGTGTAGGTGGCTACACCTTC
j_gene: TRBJ1-2
d_gene: TRBD1
abundance: NA
v_gene: TRBV4-2
len: 15

CDR3aa: CASSLSDPLEAGPSYEQYF
CDR3nt: TGTGCCAGCAGTTTATCGGACCCTCTAGAAGCGGGGCCCTCCTACGAGCAGTACTTC
j_gene: TRBJ2-7
d_gene: TRBD2
abundance: NA
v_gene: TRBV27
len: 19

CDR3aa: CASSEVRTSYEQYF
CDR3nt: TGTGCCAGCAGTGAAGTACGGACGAGTTACGAGCAGTACTTC
j_gene: TRBJ2-7
d_gene: NA
abundance: once
v_gene: TRBV2
len: 14

CDR3aa: CASSIGLPDSGNTIYF
CDR3nt: TGTGCCAGTAGTATTGGGTTGCCAGACTCTGGAAACACCATATATTTT
j_gene: TRBJ1-3
d_gene: NA
abundance: few
v_gene: TRBV19
len: 16

CDR3aa: CASSAPGQGEDTQYF
CDR3nt: TGTGCCAGCAGCGCCCCGGGACAGGGGGAAGATACGCAGTATTTT
j_gene: TRBJ2-3
d_gene: TRBD1
abundance: NA
v_gene: TRBV5-6
len: 15

CDR3aa: CARRPRSSNTEAFF
CDR3nt: TGTGCCAGACGGCCCCGCTCGTCGAACACTGAAGCTTTCTTT
j_gene: TRBJ1-1
d_gene: NA
abundance: few
v_gene: TRBV6-5
len: 14

CDR3aa: CSVVSRGADTSTQYF
CDR3nt: TGCAGCGTTGTCTCGAGGGGGGCTGATACCTCGACCCAGTACTTC
j_gene: TRBJ2-5
d_gene: NA
abundance: NA
v_gene: TRBV29-1
len: 15

CDR3aa: CASSASTENTEAFF
CDR3nt: TGTGCCAGCAGCGCCTCGACAGAGAACACTGAAGCTTTCTTT
j_gene: TRBJ1-1
d_gene: NA
abundance: medium-sized
v_gene: TRBV7-6
len: 14

CDR3aa: CASSREGAEEETQYF
CDR3nt: TGTGCCAGCAGCCGAGAGGGGGCAGAGGAAGAGACCCAGTACTTC
j_gene: TRBJ2-5
d_gene: TRBD1
abundance: few
v_gene: TRBV9
len: 15

CDR3aa: CASSYPGTRNTGELFF
CDR3nt: TGTGCCAGCAGTTACCCTGGGACAAGGAACACCGGGGAGCTGTTTTTT
j_gene: TRBJ2-2
d_gene: NA
abundance: NA
v_gene: TRBV27
len: 16

CDR3aa: CASTALFYEQYF
CDR3nt: TGTGCCAGCACCGCGCTATTCTACGAGCAGTACTTC
j_gene: TRBJ2-7
d_gene: NA
abundance: NA
v_gene: TRBV7-8
len: 12

CDR3aa: CASSPGTRTDTQYF
CDR3nt: TGCGCCAGCAGTCCCGGGACTAGAACAGATACGCAGTATTTT
j_gene: TRBJ2-3
d_gene: TRBD2
abundance: NA
v_gene: TRBV5-1
len: 14

CDR3aa: CASRAGRAKGPDTQYF
CDR3nt: TGTGCCAGCAGGGCGGGGAGGGCCAAGGGGCCAGATACGCAGTATTTT
j_gene: TRBJ2-3
d_gene: TRBD2
abundance: NA
v_gene: TRBV11-2
len: 16

CDR3aa: CASSLRTGGYGTNEKLFF
CDR3nt: TGTGCCAGCAGCCTAAGGACAGGGGGATATGGAACTAATGAAAAACTGTTTTTT
j_gene: TRBJ1-4
d_gene: TRBD1
abundance: NA
v_gene: TRBV4-2
len: 18

CDR3aa: CASSLVGQGRQPQHF
CDR3nt: TGTGCCAGCAGTTTGGTAGGACAGGGTCGTCAGCCCCAGCATTTT
j_gene: TRBJ1-5
d_gene: TRBD1
abundance: NA
v_gene: TRBV28
len: 15